This T cell receptor beta chain was identified in a study of cytomegalovirus exposure and HLA in healthy donors. Notes on the study in general: A later analysis found TCR association rates differed by HLA locus, highest for DRB1 and lowest for HLA-C. Researchers reported in a later analysis that common viral pathogens appeared linked to several top clusters. Most TCRs appeared rarely, but some public TCRs recurred in many donors. Later on, an analysis tied around 17,000 TCR beta sequences to HLA alleles at 0.05 false discovery rate.

This clone was recorded a few times. Its antigen is still unknown. CDR1 and CDR2 (germline): LGHNA, YSLEER. This CDR3 contains 16 residues. Germline trimming cut 3 bases from V and 3 bases from J; bases unmatched to any gene: 7. The PCR was carried out with 60 Vbeta primers and 13 Jbeta primers. Profiled with immunoSEQ multiplex PCR; TCRdb holds only in-frame clones, not every one. The sample records 130,000 to 150,000 clones, over 8% being singletons. This receptor was taken from a male donor in good health and CMV-seronegative. The rearrangement joins TRBV4-3 to TRBJ2-2; TRBD1 matches 7 bases. Sequencing was carried out using PBMCs. This CDR3 reads CASSHRSGTDTGELFF. Written as DNA, the CDR3 is TGCGCCAGCAGCCATCGATCCGGGACAGACACCGGGGAGCTGTTTTTT.